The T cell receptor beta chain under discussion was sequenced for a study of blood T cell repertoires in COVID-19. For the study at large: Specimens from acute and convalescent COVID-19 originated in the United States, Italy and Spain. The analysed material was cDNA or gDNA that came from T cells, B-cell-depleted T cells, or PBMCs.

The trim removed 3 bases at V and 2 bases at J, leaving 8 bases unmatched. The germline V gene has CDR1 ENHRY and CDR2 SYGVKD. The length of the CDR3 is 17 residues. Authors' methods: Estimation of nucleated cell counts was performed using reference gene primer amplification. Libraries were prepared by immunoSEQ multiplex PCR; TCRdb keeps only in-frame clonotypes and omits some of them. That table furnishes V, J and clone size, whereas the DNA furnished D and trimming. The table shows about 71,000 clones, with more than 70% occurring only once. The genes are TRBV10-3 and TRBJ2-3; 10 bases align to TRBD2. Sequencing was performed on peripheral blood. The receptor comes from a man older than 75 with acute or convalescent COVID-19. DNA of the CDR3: TGTGCCATCAGTGAAGGGATTAGCGGGGGGTCCACAGATACGCAGTATTTT. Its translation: CAISEGISGGSTDTQYF.